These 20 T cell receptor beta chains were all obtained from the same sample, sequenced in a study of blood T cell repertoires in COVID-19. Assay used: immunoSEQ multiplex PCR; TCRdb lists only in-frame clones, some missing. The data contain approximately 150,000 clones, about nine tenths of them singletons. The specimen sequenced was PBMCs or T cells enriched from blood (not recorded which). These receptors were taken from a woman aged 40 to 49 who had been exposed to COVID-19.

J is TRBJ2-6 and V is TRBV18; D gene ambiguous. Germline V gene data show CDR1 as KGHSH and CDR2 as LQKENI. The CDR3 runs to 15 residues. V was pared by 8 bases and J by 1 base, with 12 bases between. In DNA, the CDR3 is TGTGCCAGCCCTTCCTTTAATTCTGGGGCCAACGTCCTGACTTTC. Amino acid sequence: CASPSFNSGANVLTF.

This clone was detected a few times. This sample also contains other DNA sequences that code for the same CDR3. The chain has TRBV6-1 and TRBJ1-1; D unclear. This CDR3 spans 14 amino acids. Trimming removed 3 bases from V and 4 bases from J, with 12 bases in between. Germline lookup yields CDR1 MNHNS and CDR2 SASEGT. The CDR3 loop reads CASSDFREGTEAFF. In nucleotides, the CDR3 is TGTGCCAGCAGTGATTTTCGGGAGGGCACTGAAGCTTTCTTT.

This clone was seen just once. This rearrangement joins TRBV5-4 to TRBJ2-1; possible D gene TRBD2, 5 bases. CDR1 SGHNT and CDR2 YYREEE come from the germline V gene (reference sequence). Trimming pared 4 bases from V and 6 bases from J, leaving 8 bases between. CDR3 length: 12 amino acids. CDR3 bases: TGTGCCAGCAGCGGTGGGAGCAATGAGCAGTTCTTC. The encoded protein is CASSGGSNEQFF.

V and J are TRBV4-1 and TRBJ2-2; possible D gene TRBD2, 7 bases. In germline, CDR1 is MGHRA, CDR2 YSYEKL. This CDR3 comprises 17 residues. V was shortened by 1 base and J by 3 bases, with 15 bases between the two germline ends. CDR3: CASSQGNRGAHTGELFF. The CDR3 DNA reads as TGCGCCAGCAGCCAAGGAAATCGGGGGGCTCACACCGGGGAGCTGTTTTTT.

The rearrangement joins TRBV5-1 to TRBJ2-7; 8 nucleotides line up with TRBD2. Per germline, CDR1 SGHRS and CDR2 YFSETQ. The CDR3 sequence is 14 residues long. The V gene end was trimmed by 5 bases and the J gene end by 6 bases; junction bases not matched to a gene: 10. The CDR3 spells CASRGETGGSEQYF. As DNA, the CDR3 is TGCGCCAGCAGAGGCGAGACGGGGGGGTCCGAGCAGTACTTC.

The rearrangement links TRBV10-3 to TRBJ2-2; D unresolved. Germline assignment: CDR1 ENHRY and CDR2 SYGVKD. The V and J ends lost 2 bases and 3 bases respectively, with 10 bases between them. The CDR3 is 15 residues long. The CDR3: CAISEAGYDTGELFF. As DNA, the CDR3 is TGTGCCATCAGTGAGGCAGGCTACGACACCGGGGAGCTGTTTTTT.

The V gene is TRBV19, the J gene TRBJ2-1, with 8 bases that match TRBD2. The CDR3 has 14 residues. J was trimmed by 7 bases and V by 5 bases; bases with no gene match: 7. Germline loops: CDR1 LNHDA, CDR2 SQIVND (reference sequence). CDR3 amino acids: CASSSGGGPNEQFF. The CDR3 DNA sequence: TGTGCCAGTAGTTCCGGGGGGGGCCCAAATGAGCAGTTCTTC.

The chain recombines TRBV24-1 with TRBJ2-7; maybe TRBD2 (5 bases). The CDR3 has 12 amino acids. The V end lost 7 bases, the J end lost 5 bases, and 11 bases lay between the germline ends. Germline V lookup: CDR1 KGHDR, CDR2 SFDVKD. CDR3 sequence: CATRPGMHEQYF. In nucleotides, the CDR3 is TGTGCCACCAGGCCGGGGATGCACGAGCAGTACTTC.

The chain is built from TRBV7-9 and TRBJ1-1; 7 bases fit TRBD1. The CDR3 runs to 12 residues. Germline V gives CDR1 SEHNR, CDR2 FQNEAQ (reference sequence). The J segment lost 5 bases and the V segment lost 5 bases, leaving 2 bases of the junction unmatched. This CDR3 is CASSQGGTEAFF. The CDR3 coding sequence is TGTGCCAGCAGCCAGGGGGGAACTGAAGCTTTCTTT.

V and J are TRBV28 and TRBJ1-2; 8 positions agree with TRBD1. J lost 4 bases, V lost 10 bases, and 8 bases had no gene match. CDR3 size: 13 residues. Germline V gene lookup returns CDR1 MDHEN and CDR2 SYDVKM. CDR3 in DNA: TGTGCCACTCCGGGACAGGACCTCTATGGCTACACCTTC. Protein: CATPGQDLYGYTF.

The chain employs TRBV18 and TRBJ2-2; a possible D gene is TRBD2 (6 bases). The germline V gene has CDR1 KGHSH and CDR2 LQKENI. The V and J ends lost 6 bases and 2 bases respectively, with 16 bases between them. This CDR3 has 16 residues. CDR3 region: CASSPGGAGNTGELFF. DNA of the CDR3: TGTGCCAGCTCCCCCGGAGGGGCGGGCAACACCGGGGAGCTGTTTTTT.

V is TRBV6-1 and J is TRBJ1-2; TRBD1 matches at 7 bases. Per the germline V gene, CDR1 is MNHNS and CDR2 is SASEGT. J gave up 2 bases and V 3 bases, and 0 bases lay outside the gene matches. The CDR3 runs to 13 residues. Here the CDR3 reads CASSEDRNYGYTF. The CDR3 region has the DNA TGTGCCAGCAGTGAGGACAGGAACTATGGCTACACCTTC.

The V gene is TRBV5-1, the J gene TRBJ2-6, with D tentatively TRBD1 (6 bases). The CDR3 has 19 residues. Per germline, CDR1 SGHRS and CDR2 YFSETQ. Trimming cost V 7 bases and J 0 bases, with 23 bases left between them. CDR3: CASGQQGAGSSSGANVLTF. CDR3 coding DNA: TGCGCCAGCGGTCAACAGGGAGCCGGATCAAGCTCTGGGGCCAACGTCCTGACTTTC.

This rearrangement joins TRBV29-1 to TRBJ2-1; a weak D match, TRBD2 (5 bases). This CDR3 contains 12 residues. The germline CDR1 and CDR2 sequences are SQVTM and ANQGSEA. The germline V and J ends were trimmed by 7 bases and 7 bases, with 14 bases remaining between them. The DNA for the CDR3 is TGCAGCGCACGCAGCCGGGGTAATGAGCAGTTCTTC. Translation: CSARSRGNEQFF.

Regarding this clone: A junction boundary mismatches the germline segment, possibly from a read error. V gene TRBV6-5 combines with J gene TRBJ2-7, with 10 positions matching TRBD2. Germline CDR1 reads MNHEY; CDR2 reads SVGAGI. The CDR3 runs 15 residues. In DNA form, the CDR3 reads TGTGTCAGCAGTTACTCCACTAGCGGGGACTACGAGCAGTACTTC. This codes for CVSSYSTSGDYEQYF.

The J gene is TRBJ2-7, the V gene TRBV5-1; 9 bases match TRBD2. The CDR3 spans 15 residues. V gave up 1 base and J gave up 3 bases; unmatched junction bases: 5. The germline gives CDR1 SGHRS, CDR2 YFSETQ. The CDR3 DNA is TGCGCCAGCAGCTTGCTTCTAGCGGGGAACTACGAGCAGTACTTC. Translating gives CASSLLLAGNYEQYF.

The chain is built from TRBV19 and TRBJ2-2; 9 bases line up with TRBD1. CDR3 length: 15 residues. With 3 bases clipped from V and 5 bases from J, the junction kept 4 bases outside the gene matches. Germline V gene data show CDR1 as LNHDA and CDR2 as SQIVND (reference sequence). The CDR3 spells CASSIRDRATGELFF. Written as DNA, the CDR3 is TGTGCCAGTAGTATCCGGGACAGGGCGACCGGGGAGCTGTTTTTT.

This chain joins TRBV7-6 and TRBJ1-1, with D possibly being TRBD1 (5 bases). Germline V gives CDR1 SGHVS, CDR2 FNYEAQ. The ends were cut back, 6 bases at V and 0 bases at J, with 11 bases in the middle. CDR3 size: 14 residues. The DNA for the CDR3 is TGTGCCAGCAGACAATCCAGGGTGAACACTGAAGCTTTCTTT. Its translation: CASRQSRVNTEAFF.

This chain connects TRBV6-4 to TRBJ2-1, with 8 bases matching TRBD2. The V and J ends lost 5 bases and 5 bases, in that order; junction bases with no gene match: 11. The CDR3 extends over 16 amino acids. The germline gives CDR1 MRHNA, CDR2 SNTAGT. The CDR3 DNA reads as TGTGCCAGCAGTCGAACGAGCGGGAGAGGGAACAATGAGCAGTTCTTC. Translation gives CASSRTSGRGNNEQFF.

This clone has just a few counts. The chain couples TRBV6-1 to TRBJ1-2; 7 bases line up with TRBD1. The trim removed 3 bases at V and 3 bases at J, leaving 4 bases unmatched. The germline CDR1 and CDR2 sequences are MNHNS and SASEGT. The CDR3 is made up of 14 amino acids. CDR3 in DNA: TGTGCCAGCAGTGATACAGGGGATTACTATGGCTACACCTTC. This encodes CASSDTGDYYGYTF.